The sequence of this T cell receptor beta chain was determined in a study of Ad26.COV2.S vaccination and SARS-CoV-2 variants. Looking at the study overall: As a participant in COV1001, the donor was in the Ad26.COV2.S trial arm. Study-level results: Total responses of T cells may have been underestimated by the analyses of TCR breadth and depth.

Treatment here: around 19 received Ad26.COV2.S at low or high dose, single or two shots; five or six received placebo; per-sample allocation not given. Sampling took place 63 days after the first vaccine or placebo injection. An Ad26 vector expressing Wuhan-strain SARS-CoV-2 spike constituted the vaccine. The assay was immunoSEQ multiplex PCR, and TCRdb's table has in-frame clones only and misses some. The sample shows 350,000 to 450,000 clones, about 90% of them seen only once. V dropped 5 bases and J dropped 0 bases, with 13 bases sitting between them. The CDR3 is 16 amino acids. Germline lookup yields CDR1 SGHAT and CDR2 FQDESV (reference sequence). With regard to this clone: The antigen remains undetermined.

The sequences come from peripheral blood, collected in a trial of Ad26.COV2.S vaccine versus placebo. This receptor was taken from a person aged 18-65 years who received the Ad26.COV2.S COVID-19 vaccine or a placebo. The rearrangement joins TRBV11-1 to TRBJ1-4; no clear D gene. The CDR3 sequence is CASSRMTSATNEKLFF. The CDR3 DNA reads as TGTGCCAGCAGCCGAATGACGAGTGCAACTAATGAAAAACTGTTTTTT.